Listed below are T cell receptor beta chains from one sample, sequenced in a study of blood T cell repertoires in COVID-19. Profiling relied on immunoSEQ multiplex PCR, and the TCRdb table lists in-frame clones only, not all of them. The sample lists fewer than 350,000 clones, roughly 90% occurring once. Source material: PBMCs or T cells enriched from blood (not recorded which). The receptors shown here come from a middle-aged man who had been exposed to COVID-19. CDR3s include the opening cysteine and the closing phenylalanine or tryptophan.

v_call | cdr3_aa
TRBV12-3/TRBV12-4 | CASSPTVDTEAFF
TRBV27 | CASAASLTEAFF
TRBV7-2 | CASSPSGGGQGTYEQYF
TRBV5-5 | CASSSEGSNQPQHF
TRBV24-1 | CATSDRQVLGGELFF
TRBV5-6 | CASSLALGQAASPLHF
TRBV5-1 | CASTPGTTMNTEAFF
TRBV30 | CAWSVHTPNYGYTF
TRBV19 | CASTDIPTNEKLFF
TRBV4-1 | CASSLPGFGQMNTEAFF
TRBV28 | CASISQGNSGNTIYF
TRBV20-1 | CSASPPTSGRTDTQYF
TRBV28 | CASSPRQEGADTQYF
TRBV7-9 | CASSSDTWGAFF
TRBV24-1 | CATSDSRRGRDTQYF
TRBV27 | CASSRDVHTGELFF
TRBV18 | CASSPGSGVNTEAFF
TRBV28 | CASSSPRGRGYGYTF
TRBV27 | CASSLGRDRGLGEQYF
TRBV14 | CASSQGGGLGNTEAFF
TRBV6-2/TRBV6-3 | CASSDSDRGFEQYF
TRBV19 | CASNEGLNTEAFF
TRBV5-5 | CASSATGGSRETQYF